This T cell receptor (beta chain) was obtained from a study of cytomegalovirus exposure and HLA in healthy donors. Whole-study results and caveats: Rare TCR sequences dominated, though some public TCRs recurred in many donors.

Each donor was healthy, and each was a bone marrow donor. Germline V gene lookup returns CDR1 KGHSH and CDR2 LQKENI. The CDR3 is 15 residues long. The V end lost 6 bases, the J end lost 0 bases, and 15 bases lay between the germline ends. Remarks on this clone: The antigen is unknown.

The PCR made use of 60 Vbeta and 13 Jbeta primers. Only in-frame clones appear in the TCRdb table, and some are missing; sequencing was by immunoSEQ multiplex PCR. The sample shows 120,000 or so clones, approximately 84% of them seen only once. The chain employs TRBV18 and TRBJ2-7, with D possibly being TRBD1 (6 bases). The sequence was obtained from a man in his forties in good health and CMV-seronegative. Sequences were obtained from PBMCs. In nucleotides, the CDR3 is TGTGCCAGCTCCCCAGAACAGGGATCCTCCTACGAGCAGTACTTC. Protein: CASSPEQGSSYEQYF. Full variable domain (missing parts from reference TRBV18 and TRBJ2-7): NAGVMQNPRHLVRRRGQEARLRCSPMKGHSHVYWYRQLPEEGLKFMVYLQKENIIDESGMPKERFSAEFPKEGPSILRIQQVVRGDSAAYFCASSPEQGSSYEQYFGPGTRLTVT.